This passage covers 32 T cell receptor beta chains from one sample sequenced in a study of blood T cell repertoires in COVID-19. TCRdb's copy holds only in-frame clones and misses some; the assay was immunoSEQ multiplex PCR. The table has approximately 260,000 clones, over 80% seen once. The material sequenced was peripheral blood. Source of these receptors: a woman aged 40 to 50 with acute or convalescent COVID-19.

In DNA form, the CDR3 reads TGTGCCAGCAGCTTAGTCGTCAGGAATAATTCACCCCTCCACTTT. This encodes CASSLVVRNNSPLHF. The V gene is TRBV7-2, the J gene TRBJ1-6, with unresolved D. CDR3 size: 15 residues. CDR1 is SGHTA, CDR2 FQGNSA, per germline. Trimming took off 1 base at V and 5 bases at J, with 9 bases between the two ends.

The V and J genes are TRBV11-2 and TRBJ2-4; 7 bases map to TRBD2. Germline V gene sequence: CDR1 SGHAT, CDR2 FQNNGV. This CDR3 has 15 residues. V lost 5 bases to trimming and J lost 4 bases; unmatched junction nucleotides: 8. Here the CDR3 reads CASSALIGGKNIQYF. CDR3 bases: TGTGCCAGCAGCGCCCTCATCGGGGGGAAAAACATTCAGTACTTC. Complete variable domain (other parts from reference TRBV11-2 and TRBJ2-4): EAGVAQSPRYKIIEKRQSVAFWCNPISGHATLYWYQQILGQGPKLLIQFQNNGVVDDSQLPKDRFSAERLKGVDSTLKIQPAKLEDSAVYLCASSALIGGKNIQYFGAGTRLSVL.

The V call is TRBV7-9, the J call TRBJ2-2; D perhaps matches TRBD1 (5 bases). Germline-derived CDR1 and CDR2 are SEHNR and FQNEAQ (reference sequence). V was cut by 11 bases and J by 1 base, with 14 bases left in between. The CDR3 consists of 14 residues. CDR3 in DNA: TGTGCCGGACGGACACAGAGGAACACCGGGGAGCTGTTTTTT. Translating gives CAGRTQRNTGELFF.

The V call is TRBV4-1, the J call TRBJ2-3; D is undetermined. CDR3 length equals 15 residues. The V gene's germline CDR1 is MGHRA and CDR2 YSYEKL. With 0 bases removed from V and 2 bases from J, the gap between germline ends came to 9 bases. The CDR3: CASSQDPVYTDTQYF. The DNA of the CDR3 is TGCGCCAGCAGCCAAGATCCCGTATACACAGATACGCAGTATTTT.

This chain's CDR3 is CASSRTPNTEAFF. The CDR3 coding sequence is TGTGCCAGCAGCCGGACACCGAACACTGAAGCTTTCTTT. The rearrangement joins TRBV11-2 to TRBJ1-1; D might be TRBD1 (5 bases). Germline CDR1 and CDR2: SGHAT and FQNNGV. V was shortened by 5 bases and J by 1 base, with 8 bases between the two germline ends. This CDR3 contains 13 residues.

The chain recombines TRBV6-5 with TRBJ2-3; TRBD2 is a possible D gene (6 bases). The length of the CDR3 is 13 residues. V gave up 3 bases and J gave up 6 bases, with 10 bases separating them. Germline V gene sequence: CDR1 MNHEY, CDR2 SVGAGI. The CDR3 nucleotides read TGTGCCAGCAGTTATAGGAGGGTCGATACGCAGTATTTT. The encoded protein is CASSYRRVDTQYF.

CDR3 sequence reads: CASSLKGGQGEPQHF. In DNA form, the CDR3 reads TGTGCCAGCAGCTTAAAGGGGGGGCAGGGCGAGCCCCAGCATTTT. The chain carries TRBV7-9 and TRBJ1-5, with a possible D match to TRBD1 (6 bases). Trimming left V 2 bases short and J 8 bases short, with 16 bases between. CDR1 SEHNR and CDR2 FQNEAQ come from the germline V gene (reference sequence). The CDR3 is 15 residues long.

For the CDR3, the DNA is TGTGCCTGGAGCGCGTCTGGAAACACCATATATTTT. Translating gives CAWSASGNTIYF. This rearrangement joins TRBV30 to TRBJ1-3; the D is unclear. Trimming took off 3 bases at V and 1 base at J, with 4 bases between the two ends. This CDR3 spans 12 amino acids. Germline V gene data show CDR1 as GTSNPN and CDR2 as SVGIG (reference sequence).

The J gene is TRBJ1-4, the V gene TRBV6-5; D is perhaps TRBD1 (5 bases). Between the trimmed V and J ends, which lost 6 bases and 7 bases, there was a span of 18 bases. The CDR3 is 15 amino acids. Germline V lookup: CDR1 MNHEY, CDR2 SVGAGI. The CDR3 DNA is TGTGCCAGCAGACCCATCGACAGTTCATTTGAAAAACTGTTTTTT. This sequence encodes CASRPIDSSFEKLFF.

The rearrangement uses TRBV18 and TRBJ1-5; maybe TRBD1 (6 bases). This CDR3 region has 14 residues. Trimming pared 5 bases from V and 0 bases from J, leaving 8 bases between. Looked up from germline, CDR1 is KGHSH and CDR2 is LQKENI. The CDR3 sequence: CASSTGSSNQPQHF. The CDR3 nucleotides read TGTGCCAGCTCAACAGGGAGTAGCAATCAGCCCCAGCATTTT.

This rearrangement joins TRBV7-9 to TRBJ2-5; no firm D call. V lost 4 bases, J lost 2 bases, and 14 bases lay in between. CDR1 and CDR2 (germline): SEHNR, FQNEAQ (reference sequence). CDR3 length equals 15 residues. The CDR3 region has the DNA TGTGCCAGCAGCTCCCGACGAGAGGCACAAGAGACCCAGTACTTC. Its translation: CASSSRREAQETQYF. Full variable domain (remainder filled in from reference TRBV7-9 and TRBJ2-5): DTGVSQNPRHKITKRGQNVTFRCDPISEHNRLYWYRQTLGQGPEFLTYFQNEAQLEKSRLLSDRFSAERPKGSFSTLEIQRTEQGDSAMYLCASSSRREAQETQYFGPGTRLLVL.

This clone occurred once. V gene TRBV19 combines with J gene TRBJ1-5; maybe TRBD1 (5 bases). CDR3 length: 15 amino acids. Germline V gives CDR1 LNHDA, CDR2 SQIVND (reference sequence). The V and J ends lost 5 bases and 3 bases respectively, with 14 bases between them. Here the CDR3 DNA reads TGTGCCAGTAGTGAGACATGGGGGGTCAATCAGCCCCAGCATTTT. Residues: CASSETWGVNQPQHF.

This chain joins TRBV11-3 and TRBJ2-1; TRBD1 is a possible D gene (6 bases). This CDR3 has 12 residues. Looked up from germline, CDR1 is SGHNT and CDR2 is YENEEA. V was clipped by 5 bases and J by 9 bases, with 11 bases between them. The CDR3 sequence is CASSNRVSEQFF. Written as DNA, the CDR3 is TGTGCCAGCAGCAACAGGGTTAGTGAGCAGTTCTTC.

This chain connects TRBV15 to TRBJ1-6, with 9 bases that match TRBD1. CDR1 LNHNV and CDR2 YYDKDF come from the germline V gene (reference sequence). Trimming at V came to 0 bases and at J to 1 base, leaving 4 bases not matched to a gene. CDR3 length: 18 amino acids. The CDR3 sequence: CATSRDWDRVSYNSPLHF. CDR3 nucleotide sequence: TGTGCCACCAGCAGAGATTGGGACAGGGTATCCTATAATTCACCCCTCCACTTT.

This clone was found once. The chain couples TRBV7-9 to TRBJ2-3; D might be TRBD1 (6 bases). CDR1 and CDR2 from the germline V gene are SEHNR and FQNEAQ (reference sequence). There are 14 residues in the CDR3. V was clipped by 6 bases and J by 2 bases, with 12 bases between them. As DNA, the CDR3 is TGTGCCAGCAGTATGGACAGTAACACAGATACGCAGTATTTT. Translation: CASSMDSNTDTQYF.

In DNA, the CDR3 is TGTGCCAGCAGCTTGTACGGGGGGCTGGGTCAGCCCCAGCATTTT. Amino acids: CASSLYGGLGQPQHF. The V and J genes are TRBV5-6 and TRBJ1-5; TRBD1 is a possible D gene (6 bases). CDR3 length equals 15 residues. V dropped 1 base and J dropped 6 bases, with 14 bases sitting between them. Germline-derived CDR1 and CDR2 are SGHDT and YYEEEE.

CDR3 loop: CASSFRTAYGYTF. The CDR3 coding sequence is TGTGCCAGCAGCTTTAGGACAGCCTATGGCTACACCTTC. The chain joins TRBV3-1 (or the pseudogene TRBV3-2) to TRBJ1-2; D may be TRBD1 (6 bases). Per germline, CDR1 LGHDT and CDR2 YNNKEL (reference sequence). Trimming pared 5 bases from V and 4 bases from J, leaving 11 bases between. This CDR3 region has 13 residues.

The chain has TRBV19 and TRBJ1-1; D is uncertain. The CDR3 consists of 14 residues. Trimming removed 5 bases at V and 8 bases at J, with 18 bases between. CDR1 and CDR2 (germline): LNHDA, SQIVND (reference sequence). The CDR3 is CASSFSSGLAEAFF. The CDR3 nucleotides read TGTGCCAGTAGTTTCTCCTCAGGTCTTGCCGAAGCTTTCTTT. Full variable domain (missing parts from reference TRBV19 and TRBJ1-1): DGGITQSPKYLFRKEGQNVTLSCEQNLNHDAMYWYRQDPGQGLRLIYYSQIVNDFQKGDIAEGYSVSREKKESFPLTVTSAQKNPTAFYLCASSFSSGLAEAFFGQGTRLTVV.

The J gene is TRBJ2-5, the V gene TRBV7-2, with TRBD2 as a possible D gene (5 bases). From germline, CDR1 is SGHTA and CDR2 FQGNSA. Trimming stripped 4 bases from V and 5 bases from J, with 14 bases between. The CDR3 loop spans 14 amino acids. The CDR3 sequence: CASSSPDSRETQYF. Here the CDR3 DNA reads TGTGCCAGCAGCTCTCCGGACTCCAGGGAGACCCAGTACTTC.

The genes are TRBV6-2 or TRBV6-3 and TRBJ2-1; 14 bases match TRBD2. The length of the CDR3 is 15 residues. Per germline, CDR1 MNHEY and CDR2 SVGEGT. J was trimmed by 7 bases and V by 6 bases; bases with no gene match: 5. CDR3 sequence (DNA): TGTGCCAGCAGCACCGGGACTAGCGGGGGAAATGAGCAGTTCTTC. It encodes CASSTGTSGGNEQFF.

V is TRBV9 and J is TRBJ1-2; 10 bases match TRBD1. CDR1 is SGDLS, CDR2 YYNGEE, per germline. The CDR3 runs to 15 residues. J was trimmed by 8 bases and V by 3 bases; bases with no gene match: 10. The CDR3 loop is CASSALGQGTWGYTF. The DNA for the CDR3 is TGTGCCAGCAGCGCCTTGGGACAGGGGACGTGGGGCTACACCTTC.

Points on this clone: This sample also contains other DNA sequences that code for the same CDR3. The CDR3 reads CASSLQGNYGYTF. The CDR3 DNA sequence: TGTGCCAGCAGCCTACAGGGCAACTATGGCTACACCTTC. The rearrangement links TRBV27 to TRBJ1-2; weak D call: TRBD1 (6 bases). This CDR3 has 13 amino acids. CDR1 and CDR2 (germline): MNHEY, SMNVEV (reference sequence). V lost 6 bases, J lost 2 bases, and 10 bases lay in between.

The chain recombines TRBV11-2 with TRBJ1-2; a possible D gene is TRBD1 (6 bases). Trimming shortened V by 1 base and J by 3 bases, and 12 bases separated the two germline ends. The CDR3 consists of 15 residues. Germline CDR1 SGHAT, CDR2 FQNNGV. In nucleotides, the CDR3 is TGTGCCAGCAGCTTAGTTATGGGGGCTGACTATGGCTACACCTTC. Its protein product is CASSLVMGADYGYTF.

There are a few counts of this clone. V and J are TRBV29-1 and TRBJ1-5; D remains ambiguous. Trimming took off 3 bases at V and 9 bases at J, with 18 bases between the two ends. Germline V gene lookup returns CDR1 SQVTM and CDR2 ANQGSEA. The CDR3 sequence is 14 residues long. The DNA of the CDR3 is TGCAGCGTTGAGGTAACCGGGCCTGGAGGGCCCCAGCATTTT. Translating it yields CSVEVTGPGGPQHF.

The DNA of the CDR3 is TGTGCCAGCAGCTTACGACAGGGACGGGGGGAGACCCAGTACTTC. Its translation is CASSLRQGRGETQYF. This sequence joins TRBV7-3 and TRBJ2-5, with a weak D call TRBD1 (7 bases). The CDR3 sequence is 15 residues long. Trimming took off 2 bases at V and 5 bases at J, with 15 bases between the two ends. Germline V gene lookup returns CDR1 SGHTA and CDR2 FQGTGA. The full variable domain, its missing parts supplied by reference TRBV7-3 and TRBJ2-5, is GAGVSQTPSNKVTEKGKYVELRCDPISGHTALYWYRQSLGQGPEFLIYFQGTGAADDSGLPNDRFFAVRPEGSVSTLKIQRTERGDSAVYLCASSLRQGRGETQYFGPGTRLLVL.

The table lists this clone with many counts. This chain uses TRBV6-6 with TRBJ1-2; no firm D call. CDR3 length: 14 residues. The germline V gene encodes CDR1 MNHNY and CDR2 SVGAGI (reference sequence). The V end lost 7 bases, the J end lost 0 bases, and 12 bases lay between the germline ends. CDR3 loop: CASTIDGANYGYTF. The CDR3 region has the DNA TGTGCCAGCACCATAGACGGAGCTAACTATGGCTACACCTTC.

The rearrangement uses TRBV7-8 and TRBJ1-4; 10 positions match TRBD1. Germline CDR1 and CDR2: SGHVS and FQNEAQ. The CDR3 covers 16 residues. V dropped 5 bases and J dropped 8; count of bases not matched to a gene: 11. The CDR3 here is CASSLRGTGVREKLFF. For the CDR3, the DNA is TGTGCCAGCAGCCTGAGGGGGACAGGGGTTAGGGAAAAACTGTTTTTT.

The chain is built from TRBV6-5 and TRBJ2-3; weak D call: TRBD2 (6 bases). Germline CDR1 reads MNHEY; CDR2 reads SVGAGI. Trimming removed 8 bases at V and 4 bases at J, with 19 bases between. This CDR3 region has 15 residues. The chain's CDR3 is CASVRFGGSADTQYF. In nucleotides, the CDR3 is TGTGCCAGCGTTCGCTTCGGGGGATCGGCAGATACGCAGTATTTT.

The CDR3 reads CAWSVTRSAFF. CDR3 sequence (DNA): TGTGCCTGGAGTGTAACCCGGAGCGCTTTCTTT. This chain joins TRBV30 and TRBJ1-1; D not certain. The CDR3 consists of 11 residues. V lost 0 bases and J lost 11, with 10 bases in between. The germline V gene encodes CDR1 GTSNPN and CDR2 SVGIG (reference sequence).

This clone appeared once. The chain joins TRBV6-5 to TRBJ1-1, with a weak D call TRBD1 (6 bases). The CDR3 runs to 15 residues. V shed 7 bases and J shed 5 bases, with 20 bases lying between them. Germline V gives CDR1 MNHEY, CDR2 SVGAGI. CDR3 nucleotide sequence: TGTGCCAGCACCCCCATGGAGACGGGACAAACTGAAGCTTTCTTT. Its protein product is CASTPMETGQTEAFF.

This rearrangement joins TRBV19 to TRBJ1-2, with 8 bases identical to TRBD1. The CDR3 loop spans 15 amino acids. V was pared by 7 bases and J by 3 bases, with 10 bases of the junction left unmatched. Germline CDR1 is LNHDA and CDR2 is SQIVND (reference sequence). CDR3 DNA sequence: TGTGCCAGTAAAGAATTGGACAGGGACTACTATGGCTACACCTTC. Its protein product is CASKELDRDYYGYTF.

CDR3 sequence reads: CASSDSASGGGDTQYF. The CDR3 DNA reads as TGTGCCAGCAGTGACTCGGCTAGCGGGGGAGGAGATACGCAGTATTTT. The rearrangement links TRBV6-4 to TRBJ2-3; TRBD2 matches at 10 bases. The V gene end was trimmed by 0 bases and the J gene end by 5 bases; junction bases not matched to a gene: 5. Germline V gene sequence: CDR1 MRHNA, CDR2 SNTAGT. This CDR3 spans 16 amino acids.